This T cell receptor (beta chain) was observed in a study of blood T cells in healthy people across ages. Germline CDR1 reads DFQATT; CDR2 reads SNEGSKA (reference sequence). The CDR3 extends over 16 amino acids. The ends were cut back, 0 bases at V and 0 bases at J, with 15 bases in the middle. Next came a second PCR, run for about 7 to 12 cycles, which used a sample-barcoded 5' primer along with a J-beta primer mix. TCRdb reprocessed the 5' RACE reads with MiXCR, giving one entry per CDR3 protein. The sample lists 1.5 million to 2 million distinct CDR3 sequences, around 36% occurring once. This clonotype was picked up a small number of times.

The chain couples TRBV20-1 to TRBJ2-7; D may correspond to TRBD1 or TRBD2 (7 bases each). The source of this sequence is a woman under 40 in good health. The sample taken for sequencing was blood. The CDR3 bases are TGCAGTGCTAGAGATGGCCAGGGGGGGCACTCCTACGAGCAGTACTTC. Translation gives CSARDGQGGHSYEQYF.